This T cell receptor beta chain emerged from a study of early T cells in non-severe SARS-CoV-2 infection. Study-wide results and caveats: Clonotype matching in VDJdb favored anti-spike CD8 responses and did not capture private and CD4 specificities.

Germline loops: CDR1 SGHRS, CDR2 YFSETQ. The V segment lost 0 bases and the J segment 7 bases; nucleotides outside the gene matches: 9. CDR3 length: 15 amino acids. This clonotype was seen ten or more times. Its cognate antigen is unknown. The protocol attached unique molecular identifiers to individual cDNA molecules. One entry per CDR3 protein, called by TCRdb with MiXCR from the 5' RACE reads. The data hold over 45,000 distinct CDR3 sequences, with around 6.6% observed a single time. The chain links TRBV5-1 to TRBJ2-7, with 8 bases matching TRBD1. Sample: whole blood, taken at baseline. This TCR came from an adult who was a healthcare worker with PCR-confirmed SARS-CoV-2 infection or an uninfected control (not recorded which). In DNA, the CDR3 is TGCGCCAGCAGCTTGGTGGAACGTGGACAGGGAGAGCAGTACTTC. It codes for CASSLVERGQGEQYF.